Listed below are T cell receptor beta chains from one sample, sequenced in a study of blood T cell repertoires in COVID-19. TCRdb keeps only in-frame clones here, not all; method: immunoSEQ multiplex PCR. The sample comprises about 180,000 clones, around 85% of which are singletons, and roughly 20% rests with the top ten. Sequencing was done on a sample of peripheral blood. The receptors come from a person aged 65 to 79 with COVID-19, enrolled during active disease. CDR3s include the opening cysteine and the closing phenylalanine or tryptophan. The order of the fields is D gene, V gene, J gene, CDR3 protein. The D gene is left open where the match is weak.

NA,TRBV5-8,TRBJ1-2,CASRPQDIVNYGYTF
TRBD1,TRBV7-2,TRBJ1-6,CASSYLSGQYNSPLHF
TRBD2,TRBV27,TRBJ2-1,CASSPWEGSGGEQFF
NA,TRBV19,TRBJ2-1,CASSNLNNEQFF
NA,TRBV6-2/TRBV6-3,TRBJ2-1,CASSYPSSYNEQFF
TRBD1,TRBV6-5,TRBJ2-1,CASRWTGGNEQFF
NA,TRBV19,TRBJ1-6,CASSILPQGSSYNSPLHF
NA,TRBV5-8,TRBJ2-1,CASSPWPVYNEQFF
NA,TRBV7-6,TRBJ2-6,CASSSPSSGANVLTF
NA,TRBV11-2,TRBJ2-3,CASSLVFQFFGSTTDTQYF
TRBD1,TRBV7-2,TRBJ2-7,CASSPDRGYEQYF
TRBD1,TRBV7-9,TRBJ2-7,CASSRTGGSYYEQYF
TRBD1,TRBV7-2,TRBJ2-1,CASGDRIYNEQFF
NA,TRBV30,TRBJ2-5,CAWNGGTSTGEETQYF
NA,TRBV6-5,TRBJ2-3,CASSYGQGSDTQYF
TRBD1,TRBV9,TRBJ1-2,CASSPRTGGYGYTF
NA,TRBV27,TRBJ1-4,CASSKTGNFNEKLFF
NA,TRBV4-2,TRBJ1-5,CASSQGTGQSQPQHF
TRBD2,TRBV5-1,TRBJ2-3,CASYAAGVVDTQYF
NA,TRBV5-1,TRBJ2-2,CASSERSTGELFF
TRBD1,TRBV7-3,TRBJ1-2,CASSPGGQGAYGYTF
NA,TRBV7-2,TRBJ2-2,CASSLAARVNTGELFF
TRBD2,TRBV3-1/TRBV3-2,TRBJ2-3,CASSLRLAGSTDTQYF
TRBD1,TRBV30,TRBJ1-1,CARSDRANTEAFF
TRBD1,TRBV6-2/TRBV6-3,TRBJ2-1,CASTPSGQVNYIEQFF
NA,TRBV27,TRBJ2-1,CASSRRQANEQFF
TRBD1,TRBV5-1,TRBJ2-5,CASSLSGGQETQYF
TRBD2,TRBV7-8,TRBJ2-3,CASSWLQGLGGGAQYF
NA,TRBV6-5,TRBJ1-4,CASRGVATNEKLFF
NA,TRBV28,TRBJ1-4,CASSPTAAEKLFF
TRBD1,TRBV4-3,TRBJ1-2,CASSPQYGQAHRGYTF
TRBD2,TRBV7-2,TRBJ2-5,CASSPSSGSGETQYF
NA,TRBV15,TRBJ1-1,CATSRGGTEAFF
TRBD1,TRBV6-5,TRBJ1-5,CASSTGTGGKQPQHF
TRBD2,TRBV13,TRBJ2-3,CASQSGLAGTDTQYF
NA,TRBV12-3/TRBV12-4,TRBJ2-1,CASSVTGNEQFF
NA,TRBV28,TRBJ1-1,CASRPFGPAMNTEAFF
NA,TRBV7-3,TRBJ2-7,CASSLTLADEQYF
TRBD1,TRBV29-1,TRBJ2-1,CSVEGQGGEQFF
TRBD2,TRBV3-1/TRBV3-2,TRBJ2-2,CASSQGGLVLSRAELFF
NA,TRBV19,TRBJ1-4,CASRTPGRLNEKLFF
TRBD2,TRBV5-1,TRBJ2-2,CASTLLGLELTGELFF
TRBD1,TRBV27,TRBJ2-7,CASSQTGTGTYEQYF
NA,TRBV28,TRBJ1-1,CASTKPQVTEAFF
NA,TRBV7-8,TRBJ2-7,CASSLVQFSYEQYF
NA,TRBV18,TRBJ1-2,CASSLRQDYGYTF
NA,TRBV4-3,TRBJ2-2,CASSQVASSNTGELFF
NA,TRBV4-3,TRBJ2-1,CASSQSDRAEQFF
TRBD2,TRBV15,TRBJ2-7,CATSPRTSGGEQYF
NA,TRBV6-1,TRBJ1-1,CASSESGRGTEAFF
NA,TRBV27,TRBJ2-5,CASSFRGRQETQYF
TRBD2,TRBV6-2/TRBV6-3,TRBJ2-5,CASSYGTSGEETQYF
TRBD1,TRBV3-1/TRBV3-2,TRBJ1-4,CASRFTGGNEKLFF
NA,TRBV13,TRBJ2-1,CASSFGAYNEQFF